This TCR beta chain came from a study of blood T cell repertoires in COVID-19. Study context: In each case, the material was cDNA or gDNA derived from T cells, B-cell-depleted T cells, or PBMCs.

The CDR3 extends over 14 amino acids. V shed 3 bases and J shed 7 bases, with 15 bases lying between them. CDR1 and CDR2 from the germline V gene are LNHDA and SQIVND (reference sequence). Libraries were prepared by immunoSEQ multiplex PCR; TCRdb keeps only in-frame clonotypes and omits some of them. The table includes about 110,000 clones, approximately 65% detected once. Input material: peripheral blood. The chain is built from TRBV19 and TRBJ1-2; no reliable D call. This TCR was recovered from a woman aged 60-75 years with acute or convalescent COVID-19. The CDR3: CASSMFSSISGYTF. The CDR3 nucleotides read TGTGCCAGTAGTATGTTTAGTTCCATATCTGGCTACACCTTC.